This entry describes one T cell receptor beta chain. The sample is drawn from a study of blood T cell repertoires in COVID-19. Overall study context: The origin of the acute and convalescent COVID-19 samples was the United States, Italy and Spain. In each case, the material was cDNA or gDNA derived from T cells, B-cell-depleted T cells, or PBMCs.

In the original processing: Counts of nucleated cells, estimated from reference gene primer amplification, were obtained. Repertoires were generated with immunoSEQ multiplex PCR, while TCRdb's copy carries only in-frame clones and drops some. V, J and clone size are those of that table, while D and trimming were read from the DNA. The data hold about 330,000 clones, with around 83% observed a single time. The material sequenced was peripheral blood. The TCR comes from a woman aged 45-65 years with acute or convalescent COVID-19.

The CDR3: CASSPQTGYEQYF. Here the CDR3 DNA reads TGTGCCAGCAGTCCACAGACAGGGTATGAGCAGTACTTC. The rearrangement uses TRBV12-3 or TRBV12-4 and TRBJ2-7; 7 bases match TRBD1. With 5 bases clipped from V and 7 bases from J, the junction kept 8 bases outside the gene matches. The CDR3 runs to 13 residues.